Following are 21 T cell receptor beta chains from one sample sequenced in a study of T cells after yellow fever vaccination. TCRdb re-derived calls from the 5' RACE reads in MiXCR, one entry per CDR3 protein. The sample holds some 500,000 distinct CDR3 sequences, roughly 13% seen once. Sequenced material: PBMCs, taken on the day of the yellow fever booster vaccination. Receptors were obtained from a man aged 30 to 39 who received the YFV17D yellow fever vaccine.

This clonotype was observed a few times. The rearrangement uses TRBV24-1 and TRBJ1-1, with TRBD1 identical over 9 bases. This CDR3 has 13 residues. The J segment lost 6 bases and the V segment lost 7 bases, leaving 5 bases of the junction unmatched. Germline-derived CDR1 and CDR2 are KGHDR and SFDVKD. The chain's CDR3 is CATRDRGFSEAFF. The CDR3 DNA reads as TGTGCCACCAGGGACAGGGGTTTTTCTGAAGCTTTCTTT.

In its sample, this clonotype was seen once. The chain carries TRBV29-1 and TRBJ2-7; D gene uncertain. The CDR3 sequence is 15 residues long. Trimming removed 6 bases from V and 0 bases from J, with 18 bases in between. CDR1 and CDR2 (germline): SQVTM, ANQGSEA. The CDR3 spells CSVAHRASSSYEQYF. Written as DNA, the CDR3 is TGCAGCGTAGCACATCGGGCGTCGAGCTCCTACGAGCAGTACTTC.

The chain carries TRBV19 and TRBJ2-1; possible D gene TRBD1, 5 bases. Looked up from germline, CDR1 is LNHDA and CDR2 is SQIVND (reference sequence). The CDR3 spans 15 residues. Deletions cut 6 bases from V and 0 bases from J, with 12 bases between. The CDR3: CASSQQGISYNEQFF. CDR3 DNA sequence: TGTGCCAGTAGCCAGCAGGGTATCTCCTACAATGAGCAGTTCTTC.

This clonotype was seen only a few times. The gene calls are TRBV6-2 or TRBV6-3 and TRBJ2-7; 9 bases are shared with TRBD1. The germline V gene has CDR1 MNHEY and CDR2 SVGEGT. The CDR3 covers 15 residues. The trim removed 6 bases at V and 1 base at J, leaving 7 bases unmatched. The CDR3 coding sequence is TGTGCCAGCAGCAACGGTGGACAGGGGTCCTACGAGCAGTACTTC. This encodes CASSNGGQGSYEQYF.

A few counts support this clonotype. The chain has TRBV10-3 and TRBJ2-7; D tentatively reads TRBD1 or TRBD2 (5 bases each). There are 13 residues in the CDR3. V shed 7 bases and J shed 6 bases, with 16 bases lying between them. Germline V gene data show CDR1 as ENHRY and CDR2 as SYGVKD. CDR3 sequence reads: CAITPGSRAEQYF. The CDR3 DNA reads as TGTGCCATCACTCCAGGGAGTCGGGCCGAGCAGTACTTC.

This clonotype was counted many times. This chain connects TRBV5-1 to TRBJ1-1, with D maybe TRBD1 (5 bases). Germline CDR1 SGHRS, CDR2 YFSETQ. The CDR3 spans 15 residues. Trimming took 0 bases from V and 1 from J, leaving 10 bases between them. This CDR3 is CASSLESGRNTEAFF. CDR3 sequence (DNA): TGCGCCAGCAGCTTGGAGTCAGGGAGGAACACTGAAGCTTTCTTT.

A few counts support this clonotype. The V gene is TRBV12-3 or TRBV12-4, the J gene TRBJ2-1; TRBD2 agrees at 7 bases. The V and J ends lost 7 bases and 4 bases, in that order; junction bases with no gene match: 7. There are 14 residues in the CDR3. The DNA for the CDR3 is TGTGCCAGCAAGGCCCGGGACTATTACAATGAGCAGTTCTTC. Translating gives CASKARDYYNEQFF.

The chain employs TRBV11-2 and TRBJ2-7; 8 bases are a match to TRBD2. This CDR3 is 16 amino acids long. V was pared by 5 bases and J by 0 bases, with 9 bases of the junction left unmatched. CDR1 SGHAT and CDR2 FQNNGV come from the germline V gene. CDR3 DNA sequence: TGTGCCAGCAGCCGCCACGGCGGGGGGCGCTCCTACGAGCAGTACTTC. It encodes CASSRHGGGRSYEQYF. Looking up the rest from reference TRBV11-2 and TRBJ2-7 gives the full variable domain: EAGVAQSPRYKIIEKRQSVAFWCNPISGHATLYWYQQILGQGPKLLIQFQNNGVVDDSQLPKDRFSAERLKGVDSTLKIQPAKLEDSAVYLCASSRHGGGRSYEQYFGPGTRLTVT.

This clonotype was found a few times. The chain joins TRBV12-3 or TRBV12-4 to TRBJ1-2, with D uncertain. The CDR3 is made up of 14 amino acids. V was trimmed by 3 bases and J by 7 bases, leaving 15 bases between them. The CDR3 spells CASSFGQPKGGYTF. In nucleotides, the CDR3 is TGTGCCAGCAGTTTCGGGCAGCCGAAGGGTGGCTACACCTTC.

This clonotype occurred many times. V gene TRBV6-5 combines with J gene TRBJ2-7; possibly TRBD1 for D (6 bases). Trimming cost V 6 bases and J 6 bases, with 12 bases left between them. CDR1 is MNHEY, CDR2 SVGAGI, per germline. This CDR3 is 12 amino acids long. The CDR3 bases are TGTGCCAGCAGCGAACAGGGAAGCGAGCAGTACTTC. Its protein is CASSEQGSEQYF.

The rearrangement links TRBV11-2 to TRBJ2-1; 7 bases match TRBD2. Germline assignment: CDR1 SGHAT and CDR2 FQNNGV. The J segment lost 6 bases and the V segment lost 3 bases, leaving 8 bases of the junction unmatched. The CDR3 runs 15 residues. The CDR3 reads CASSLDSGGANEQFF. The DNA of the CDR3 is TGTGCCAGCAGCTTGGATTCGGGGGGAGCCAATGAGCAGTTCTTC. The full variable domain, with the rest looked up from reference TRBV11-2 and TRBJ2-1, is EAGVAQSPRYKIIEKRQSVAFWCNPISGHATLYWYQQILGQGPKLLIQFQNNGVVDDSQLPKDRFSAERLKGVDSTLKIQPAKLEDSAVYLCASSLDSGGANEQFFGPGTRLTVL.

This clonotype was recorded a few times. V gene TRBV19 combines with J gene TRBJ2-2; a weak D match, TRBD2 (6 bases). The CDR3 totals 15 residues. V gave up 7 bases and J gave up 0 bases, with 12 bases separating them. Germline values: CDR1 LNHDA, CDR2 SQIVND (reference sequence). Written as DNA, the CDR3 is TGTGCCAGTACCGTCCTAGCGCCGAACACCGGGGAGCTGTTTTTT. Its protein is CASTVLAPNTGELFF.

Ten or more counts support this clonotype. V usage is TRBV7-2 and J usage is TRBJ2-1; D ambiguous. Germline V gene sequence: CDR1 SGHTA, CDR2 FQGNSA. V lost 4 bases to trimming and J lost 1 base, with 5 bases between them. This CDR3 has 13 amino acids. The CDR3 nucleotides read TGTGCCAGCAGCTCCCCATCCTACAATGAGCAGTTCTTC. It translates to CASSSPSYNEQFF.

This clonotype was counted only a few times. CDR3 in DNA: TGTGCCAGCAGTCTACAGGCGGGAGACTCCTACAATGAGCAGTTCTTC. It is translated as CASSLQAGDSYNEQFF. The chain recombines TRBV7-2 with TRBJ2-1; 7 positions match TRBD2. CDR3 length: 16 residues. The trim removed 6 bases at V and 0 bases at J, leaving 8 bases unmatched. CDR1 and CDR2 from the germline V gene are SGHTA and FQGNSA.

This clonotype showed up just a few times. J is TRBJ2-3 and V is TRBV2; either TRBD1 or TRBD2 may supply D (5 bases each). The germline V gene encodes CDR1 SNHLY and CDR2 FYNNEI. The ends were cut back, 8 bases at V and 0 bases at J, with 15 bases in the middle. The CDR3 has 15 residues. The CDR3 bases are TGTGCCAGCGCTGCCGGGACGGTTAGCACAGATACGCAGTATTTT. As protein: CASAAGTVSTDTQYF.

V is TRBV7-2 and J is TRBJ1-5; TRBD1 matches at 7 bases. After removal of 5 bases from V and 4 bases from J, the junction contained 11 bases not matched to a gene. The CDR3 is made up of 16 amino acids. Per the germline V gene, CDR1 is SGHTA and CDR2 is FQGNSA. CDR3 amino acids: CASSQGGRNFNQPQHF. CDR3 nucleotides: TGTGCCAGCAGCCAGGGGGGGCGGAATTTTAATCAGCCCCAGCATTTT.

This clonotype came up many times. The rearrangement joins TRBV5-4 to TRBJ2-7; D may be TRBD1 or TRBD2 (7 bases each). The CDR3 spans 14 residues. The germline gives CDR1 SGHNT, CDR2 YYREEE (reference sequence). Trimming pared 2 bases from V and 4 bases from J, leaving 13 bases between. The CDR3 spells CASSFRGGRYEQYF. The DNA of the CDR3 is TGTGCCAGCAGCTTCAGGGGGGGTCGATACGAGCAGTACTTC.

This clonotype turned up a few times. The CDR3 bases are TGTGCCAGCAGCTCCCGACCTTCGAGCAAGAACACTGAAGCTTTCTTT. It translates to CASSSRPSSKNTEAFF. J is TRBJ1-1 and V is TRBV7-9; D is uncertain. V lost 4 bases and J 1 base, leaving 16 bases between the germline ends. Germline V CDR1 and CDR2: SEHNR, FQNEAQ (reference sequence). This CDR3 has 16 residues.

The chain combines TRBV19 with TRBJ2-2, with D maybe TRBD1 (5 bases). This CDR3 is 15 amino acids long. V lost 4 bases, J lost 0 bases, and 9 bases lay in between. The germline gives CDR1 LNHDA, CDR2 SQIVND (reference sequence). The DNA for the CDR3 is TGTGCCAGTAGTAGAAGGGGATCGAACACCGGGGAGCTGTTTTTT. This sequence encodes CASSRRGSNTGELFF.

V usage is TRBV7-2 and J usage is TRBJ2-7, with 8 nucleotides matching TRBD1. V lost 5 bases and J lost 4; bases outside the gene matches: 4. Germline V gene data show CDR1 as SGHTA and CDR2 as FQGNSA. The CDR3 covers 13 residues. The CDR3 DNA is TGTGCCAGCAGCAAGCGGACAGGGTACGAGCAGTACTTC. It is translated as CASSKRTGYEQYF.

This clonotype was counted between two and nine times. The chain carries TRBV10-3 and TRBJ2-7; TRBD2 matches 10 bases. The CDR3 covers 15 residues. The trim removed 4 bases at V and 4 bases at J, leaving 7 bases unmatched. Germline V gives CDR1 ENHRY, CDR2 SYGVKD. The CDR3 coding sequence is TGTGCCATCAGTGGGGCTAGCGGGAGAGGGTACGAGCAGTACTTC. It yields the protein CAISGASGRGYEQYF.